A single sample is the source of the 18 T cell receptor beta chains below, sequenced in a study of OX40 agonist ivuxolimab in advanced cancers. Measured with immunoSEQ multiplex PCR; TCRdb has only the in-frame clones, and not every one. The sample includes 71,000 or so clones, over 75% seen only once; the top ten take around 8%. The sample in question was CD4+ or CD8+ T cells sorted from blood, obtained in a trial of the OX40 agonist ivuxolimab. The receptors derive from an adult with an advanced solid tumor such as melanoma, head and neck, liver or kidney cancer.

Only a few counts were recorded for this clone. This chain connects TRBV6-4 to TRBJ2-2, with D unclear. Germline loops: CDR1 MRHNA, CDR2 SNTAGT. The CDR3 has 14 amino acids. Between the trimmed V and J ends, which lost 5 bases and 0 bases, there was a span of 7 bases. In DNA form, the CDR3 reads TGTGCCAGCAGTCTGGAGCCGAACACCGGGGAGCTGTTTTTT. Translation gives CASSLEPNTGELFF.

The chain recombines TRBV10-1 with TRBJ1-6, with 11 bases fitting TRBD1. Per the germline V gene, CDR1 is WNHNN and CDR2 is SYGVQD (reference sequence). The CDR3 has 14 amino acids. The J segment lost 10 bases and the V segment lost 8 bases, leaving 7 bases of the junction unmatched. The CDR3 DNA follows: TGCGCCAGCTCCCCGGGACAGGGGGTATCACCCCTCCACTTT. Translation gives CASSPGQGVSPLHF.

This rearrangement joins TRBV12-5 to TRBJ1-5; 7 bases line up with TRBD1. The germline CDR1 and CDR2 sequences are LGHNT and FRNRAP. This CDR3 comprises 14 residues. The ends lost 4 bases at V and 3 bases at J; junction bases unmatched: 3. In nucleotides, the CDR3 is TGTGCTAGTGGTTCGGGACAGCCCAATCAGCCCCAGCATTTT. Translated, it gives CASGSGQPNQPQHF.

DNA for the CDR3: TGTGCCAGCAGTTACTCGAGACAGGCGAACACTGAAGCTTTCTTT. This translates into CASSYSRQANTEAFF. The V gene is TRBV6-5, the J gene TRBJ1-1; D is possibly TRBD1 (6 bases). The germline V gene encodes CDR1 MNHEY and CDR2 SVGAGI. The length of the CDR3 is 15 residues. The V end was cut by 0 bases, the J end by 1 base, with 9 bases between.

V usage is TRBV2 and J usage is TRBJ2-1; no reliable D call. Per germline, CDR1 SNHLY and CDR2 FYNNEI. The CDR3 length is 15 residues. Trimming pared 5 bases from V and 0 bases from J, leaving 11 bases between. The CDR3 spells CASSMTPSSYNEQFF. DNA of the CDR3: TGTGCCAGCAGTATGACTCCTAGCTCCTACAATGAGCAGTTCTTC.

In this sample, this clone turned up once. This chain joins TRBV6-1 and TRBJ2-3; D remains ambiguous. The CDR3 totals 12 residues. Trimming shortened V by 6 bases and J by 4 bases, and 8 bases separated the two germline ends. The V gene's germline CDR1 is MNHNS and CDR2 SASEGT. For the CDR3, the DNA is TGTGCCAGCAGATCTGGTGCAGATACGCAGTATTTT. It translates to CASRSGADTQYF.

V usage is TRBV10-1 and J usage is TRBJ2-7; a possible D gene is TRBD2 (5 bases). This CDR3 has 15 residues. Trimming took off 5 bases at V and 2 bases at J, with 16 bases between the two ends. CDR1 and CDR2 (germline): WNHNN, SYGVQD (reference sequence). CDR3 DNA sequence: TGCGCCAGCAGTCGGTGCCGGGGTTCTACCTACGAGCAGTACTTC. Translation gives CASSRCRGSTYEQYF.

The sample holds one count of this clone. V usage is TRBV28 and J usage is TRBJ2-1; D assignment may be TRBD1 or TRBD2 (5 bases each). Germline V lookup: CDR1 MDHEN, CDR2 SYDVKM. The V end lost 8 bases, the J end lost 2 bases, and 16 bases lay between the germline ends. This CDR3 is 15 amino acids long. The CDR3 loop reads CASWGLGSTYNEQFF. CDR3 nucleotides: TGTGCCAGCTGGGGGTTAGGCAGTACCTACAATGAGCAGTTCTTC.

This rearrangement joins TRBV30 to TRBJ1-5, with a possible D match to TRBD1 (6 bases). CDR3 length: 15 amino acids. The germline V gene has CDR1 GTSNPN and CDR2 SVGIG (reference sequence). V was clipped by 2 bases and J by 6 bases, with 17 bases between them. The CDR3 reads CAWSPLGGAGQPQHF. The CDR3 DNA follows: TGTGCCTGGAGTCCATTGGGGGGGGCGGGTCAGCCCCAGCATTTT.

The chain couples TRBV28 to TRBJ2-7; D assignment may be TRBD1 or TRBD2 (5 bases each). The CDR3 is 14 residues long. The V end lost 3 bases, the J end lost 2 bases, and 11 bases lay between the germline ends. The germline V gene has CDR1 MDHEN and CDR2 SYDVKM. The CDR3 loop is CASSLGLAPYEQYF. The CDR3, as DNA: TGTGCCAGCAGTTTGGGGCTAGCCCCCTACGAGCAGTACTTC.

The chain joins TRBV28 to TRBJ1-2, with 10 positions matching TRBD1. Germline V gives CDR1 MDHEN, CDR2 SYDVKM. The CDR3 spans 14 residues. V shed 6 bases, J shed 8 bases, and the junction held 9 bases outside the gene matches. The CDR3, as DNA: TGTGCCAGCAGACCGGGACAGGGGTTAAGGGGCTACACCTTC. It is translated as CASRPGQGLRGYTF.

This chain uses TRBV19 with TRBJ1-5, with 11 positions matching TRBD1. V gave up 7 bases and J gave up 3 bases; unmatched junction bases: 8. The CDR3 extends over 16 amino acids. Per the germline V gene, CDR1 is LNHDA and CDR2 is SQIVND (reference sequence). The chain's CDR3 is CASTGRDRGFNQPQHF. The CDR3 nucleotides read TGTGCCAGTACCGGCCGGGACAGGGGGTTCAATCAGCCCCAGCATTTT. Looking up the rest from reference TRBV19 and TRBJ1-5 gives the full variable domain: DGGITQSPKYLFRKEGQNVTLSCEQNLNHDAMYWYRQDPGQGLRLIYYSQIVNDFQKGDIAEGYSVSREKKESFPLTVTSAQKNPTAFYLCASTGRDRGFNQPQHFGDGTRLSIL.

The chain employs TRBV7-8 and TRBJ1-1; no reliable D call. Germline V gene data show CDR1 as SGHVS and CDR2 as FQNEAQ. The CDR3 is 14 amino acids. V shed 1 base and J shed 4 bases, with 10 bases lying between them. CDR3 amino acids: CASSLEGGGTEAFF. The CDR3 region has the DNA TGTGCCAGCAGCTTAGAAGGTGGAGGCACTGAAGCTTTCTTT. The variable domain in full, with the rest retrieved from reference TRBV7-8 and TRBJ1-1, is GAGVSQSPRYKVAKRGQDVALRCDPISGHVSLFWYQQALGQGPEFLTYFQNEAQLDKSGLPSDRFFAERPEGSVSTLKIQRTQQEDSAVYLCASSLEGGGTEAFFGQGTRLTVV.

This rearrangement joins TRBV25-1 to TRBJ2-1; TRBD2 might be the D (6 bases). V was cut by 2 bases and J by 8 bases, with 13 bases left in between. Germline values: CDR1 MGHDK, CDR2 SYGVNS. CDR3 length: 14 amino acids. This CDR3 reads CASSEGWRADEQFF. CDR3 coding DNA: TGTGCCAGCAGTGAAGGTTGGAGGGCTGATGAGCAGTTCTTC.

The chain has TRBV7-2 and TRBJ1-4; D possibly corresponds to TRBD1 (5 bases). Germline CDR1 SGHTA, CDR2 FQGNSA. This CDR3 is built from 14 residues. V lost 3 bases and J 4 bases, leaving 9 bases between the germline ends. CDR3 protein: CASSFQGRNEKLFF. CDR3 in DNA: TGTGCCAGCAGCTTCCAGGGCCGTAATGAAAAACTGTTTTTT.

CDR3 nucleotides: TGTGCCAGCAGTTGGGGGCATGATTCAAACTATGGCTACACCTTC. The encoded protein is CASSWGHDSNYGYTF. The rearrangement uses TRBV6-6 and TRBJ1-2, with a possible D match to TRBD1 (6 bases). The CDR3 runs to 15 residues. Germline V gene sequence: CDR1 MNHNY, CDR2 SVGAGI (reference sequence). Between the trimmed V and J ends, which lost 4 bases and 2 bases, there was a span of 14 bases.

The chain employs TRBV20-1 and TRBJ2-5, with 7 positions matching TRBD2. There are 11 residues in the CDR3. Germline loops: CDR1 DFQATT, CDR2 SNEGSKA (reference sequence). V lost 3 bases and J lost 14; bases outside the gene matches: 9. DNA of the CDR3: TGCAGTGCTAGGGTTGGCAGCGGGGATTACTTC. Encoded protein: CSARVGSGDYF.

CDR3 in DNA: TGTGCCAGCAGTCCCGGGACAGGGCTTAGTGAAAAACTGTTTTTT. This codes for CASSPGTGLSEKLFF. The chain is built from TRBV28 and TRBJ1-4, with 9 bases identical to TRBD1. Per the germline V gene, CDR1 is MDHEN and CDR2 is SYDVKM. This CDR3 is 15 amino acids long. The junction had 8 bases not matched to a gene; V was cut back by 5 bases and J by 7 bases.